This is a list of T cell receptor beta chains from one sample in a study of cytomegalovirus exposure and HLA in healthy donors. The repertoire was sequenced with immunoSEQ multiplex PCR; TCRdb's copy has only in-frame clones and lacks some. Here the sample spans about 130,000 clones, roughly 89% being singletons. Sequencing was done on a sample of PBMCs. The receptor set was obtained from a woman aged 18-29 years in good health and CMV-seronegative. Each CDR3 is given without its conserved first and last residue. Expanded clones are given a class, and other clones once, few, many or no size at all.

clone size | V gene | CDR3 protein
few | TRBV6-5 | ASSPDRSHNQPQH
. | TRBV10-3 | AISVGGPTEAF
. | TRBV2 | ATVQQGARTEAF
. | TRBV10-2 | ASSETDSVTEAF
. | TRBV19 | ASSLALTSGSPGELF
. | TRBV11-3 | ASSSQGNTEAF
. | TRBV7-9 | ASSPPGASGAVYNEQF
. | TRBV4-3 | ASSQVSSGSYEQY
. | TRBV29-1 | SVLRGFGETQY
. | TRBV5-1 | ASSLQESSYNSPLH
. | TRBV5-1 | ASSFGIRTSGGTTDTQY
. | TRBV15 | ATVQVDNEKLF
. | TRBV7-2 | ASSLASSGRFYEQY
once | TRBV5-1 | ASTLGAIYNEQF
. | TRBV14 | ASSQDVPGADNQPQH
. | TRBV18 | ASSATQGQHYEQY
once | TRBV11-2 | ASSLGATYEQY
. | TRBV6-4 | ASSETSGTTDTQY
once | TRBV11-2 | ASSAFERISDEKLF
. | TRBV7-9 | ASRVTSRVGETQY
. | TRBV19 | ASPGDEGGELF
. | TRBV7-2 | ASRRSGGWQDTEAF
. | TRBV28 | ASSSHPDRVGEQY
. | TRBV2 | ASSGPGGMGNEQF
. | TRBV19 | ASSWQAYGYT
. | TRBV4-2 | ASSQEMGAQF
few | TRBV6-6 | ASSYGHQPQH
. | TRBV28 | ASSMGQGESSYNSPLH
. | TRBV13 | ASSSGESTDTQY
. | TRBV10-3 | AISAMTGGYT
. | TRBV7-8 | ASSSTGRRNTEAF
. | TRBV15 | ATSRVLGGELF
. | TRBV25-1 | ASSEPGTGYGYT
. | TRBV27 | ASSLTRQGYEQY
once | TRBV30 | AWSVKGGGLADTQY
. | TRBV6-5 | ASRTRGEQF
. | TRBV5-3 | ARSFPGETKNIQY
. | TRBV5-1 | ASSLVEGRKSPLH
. | TRBV6-5 | ASSPQGAGSEAF
. | TRBV12-5 | ASGLVLAGGLYEQY
. | TRBV10-3 | AIRGPGLGVDTQY
. | TRBV4-1 | ASSQGDSRGIGELF